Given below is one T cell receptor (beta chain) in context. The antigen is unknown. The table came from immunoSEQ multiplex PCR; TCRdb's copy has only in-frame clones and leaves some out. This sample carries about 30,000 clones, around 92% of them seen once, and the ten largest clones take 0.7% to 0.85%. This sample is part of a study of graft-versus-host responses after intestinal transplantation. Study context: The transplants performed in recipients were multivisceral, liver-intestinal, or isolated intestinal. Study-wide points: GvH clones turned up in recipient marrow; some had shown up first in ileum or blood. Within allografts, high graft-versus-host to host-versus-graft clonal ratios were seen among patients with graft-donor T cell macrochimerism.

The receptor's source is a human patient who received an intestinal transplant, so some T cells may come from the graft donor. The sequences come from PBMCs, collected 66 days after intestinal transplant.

CDR3 region: CASSLGSGGAREQFF. CDR3 coding DNA: TGCGCCAGCAGCTTGGGAAGCGGGGGGGCGCGTGAGCAGTTCTTC. This chain joins TRBV5-1 and TRBJ2-1; 10 bases are shared with TRBD2. Germline V lookup: CDR1 SGHRS, CDR2 YFSETQ. Losses at the gene ends were 0 bases for V and 9 bases for J; bases not matched to a gene: 6. The CDR3 contains 15 residues.